Shown below are 31 T cell receptor beta chains from a single sample sequenced in a study of blood T cell repertoires in COVID-19. Profiled with immunoSEQ multiplex PCR; TCRdb holds only in-frame clones, not every one. Of approximately 130,000 clones in the sample, around nine tenths were seen once. The sample was peripheral blood. The receptors stem from a woman between 45 and 65 years old with acute or convalescent COVID-19.

A single count supports this clone. The rearrangement links TRBV9 to TRBJ2-5; unclear D gene. Germline CDR1 SGDLS, CDR2 YYNGEE. V was cut by 5 bases and J by 1 base, with 6 bases left in between. The CDR3 is made up of 12 amino acids. CDR3 in amino acids: CASSLPQETQYF. CDR3 sequence (DNA): TGTGCCAGCAGTCTTCCCCAAGAGACCCAGTACTTC.

The chain joins TRBV30 to TRBJ1-1; D unresolved. Germline CDR1 reads GTSNPN; CDR2 reads SVGIG (reference sequence). This CDR3 spans 13 amino acids. Trimming removed 1 base from V and 1 base from J, with 7 bases in between. The CDR3 DNA reads as TGTGCCTGGAGTGCTCAGGCGAACACTGAAGCTTTCTTT. This sequence encodes CAWSAQANTEAFF.

The table lists this clone with a count of one. V usage is TRBV29-1 and J usage is TRBJ2-1; the D gene is possibly TRBD1 (5 bases). V lost 1 base and J 0 bases, leaving 7 bases between the germline ends. The CDR3 consists of 14 residues. CDR1 is SQVTM, CDR2 ANQGSEA, per germline. The DNA for the CDR3 is TGCAGCGTTGAAGGGGGCCTCTCCTACAATGAGCAGTTCTTC. This gives the protein CSVEGGLSYNEQFF.

V gene TRBV5-4 combines with J gene TRBJ2-7; 7 bases match TRBD2. Germline-derived CDR1 and CDR2 are SGHNT and YYREEE (reference sequence). The trim removed 6 bases at V and 1 base at J, leaving 10 bases unmatched. The length of the CDR3 is 15 residues. CDR3 region: CASNLQGEGSYEQYF. Written as DNA, the CDR3 is TGTGCCAGCAACCTTCAAGGGGAGGGTTCCTACGAGCAGTACTTC. The whole variable domain, filled in from reference TRBV5-4 and TRBJ2-7, reads ETGVTQSPTHLIKTRGQQVTLRCSSQSGHNTVSWYQQALGQGPQFIFQYYREEENGRGNFPPRFSGLQFPNYSSELNVNALELDDSALYLCASNLQGEGSYEQYFGPGTRLTVT.

The chain employs TRBV15 and TRBJ1-3; D remains ambiguous. The germline V gene encodes CDR1 LNHNV and CDR2 YYDKDF (reference sequence). CDR3 length: 15 amino acids. V dropped 5 bases and J dropped 0 bases, with 11 bases sitting between them. DNA of the CDR3: TGTGCCACCAGCCGCCGGAGCAGCTCTGGAAACACCATATATTTT. This gives the protein CATSRRSSSGNTIYF.

The CDR3 loop is CASSLAAGQSYGYTF. DNA of the CDR3: TGTGCCAGCAGCCTCGCTGCGGGACAGTCCTATGGCTACACCTTC. This chain connects TRBV27 to TRBJ1-2; TRBD1 matches at 7 bases. Trimming removed 6 bases from V and 4 bases from J; junction bases left unmatched: 11. Germline V gene sequence: CDR1 MNHEY, CDR2 SMNVEV (reference sequence). The CDR3 runs to 15 residues.

The chain couples TRBV19 to TRBJ2-5; 7 nucleotides match TRBD1. Per the germline V gene, CDR1 is LNHDA and CDR2 is SQIVND (reference sequence). The CDR3 totals 14 residues. The ends lost 5 bases at V and 5 bases at J; junction bases unmatched: 8. This chain's CDR3 is CASSPQGGRETQYF. CDR3 DNA: TGTGCCAGTAGTCCGCAAGGGGGCCGGGAGACCCAGTACTTC.

The rearrangement links TRBV30 to TRBJ1-5, with unresolved D. The germline V gene encodes CDR1 GTSNPN and CDR2 SVGIG (reference sequence). V was clipped by 0 bases and J by 2 bases, with 8 bases between them. The CDR3 is 14 amino acids. The DNA of the CDR3 is TGTGCCTGGAGTGTTGCAAGCGGCAATCAGCCCCAGCATTTT. Its translation: CAWSVASGNQPQHF.

J is TRBJ1-2 and V is TRBV2, with no clear D. V lost 7 bases and J lost 7, with 16 bases in between. Per the germline V gene, CDR1 is SNHLY and CDR2 is FYNNEI. The CDR3 totals 13 residues. The chain's CDR3 is CASKNGGQAGYTF. The CDR3 DNA reads as TGTGCCAGCAAAAACGGAGGCCAGGCTGGCTACACCTTC.

The chain recombines TRBV11-3 with TRBJ2-1; 7 positions agree with TRBD1. The CDR3 runs 14 residues. V shed 8 bases, J shed 8 bases, and the junction held 12 bases outside the gene matches. Germline CDR1 reads SGHNT; CDR2 reads YENEEA. CDR3 amino acids: CASLSRDSGDEQFF. CDR3 nucleotides: TGTGCCAGCCTTTCCAGGGACAGCGGCGATGAGCAGTTCTTC.

J is TRBJ1-4 and V is TRBV25-1, with D uncertain. V lost 0 bases, J lost 12 bases, and 14 bases lay in between. The CDR3 is made up of 14 amino acids. Germline CDR1 and CDR2: MGHDK and SYGVNS. DNA for the CDR3: TGTGCCAGCAGTGAATATGGGCCCCACGAAGAACTGTTTTTT. Its protein is CASSEYGPHEELFF.

V and J are TRBV6-1 and TRBJ2-5; D ambiguous. The ends were cut back, 2 bases at V and 6 bases at J, with 13 bases in the middle. This CDR3 is 14 amino acids long. CDR1 is MNHNS, CDR2 SASEGT, per germline. CDR3 coding DNA: TGTGCCAGCAGTGAATTGTCCCTAGAACAGACCCAGTACTTC. It codes for CASSELSLEQTQYF.

The chain uses TRBV6-5 and TRBJ1-2, with D perhaps matching TRBD1 (5 bases). CDR1 is MNHEY and CDR2 is SVGAGI in the germline V gene. Trimming stripped 3 bases from V and 8 bases from J, with 19 bases between. This CDR3 has 15 residues. For the CDR3, the DNA is TGTGCCAGCAGTTATAGGTCGGCGGGGGAGGGAGGCTACACCTTC. Protein product: CASSYRSAGEGGYTF.

A remark on this clone: The sample holds other DNA sequences that translate to the same CDR3. The rearrangement joins TRBV11-2 to TRBJ1-2; weak D call: TRBD1 (6 bases). Deletions cut 2 bases from V and 2 bases from J, with 9 bases between. The CDR3 runs to 14 residues. The germline V gene has CDR1 SGHAT and CDR2 FQNNGV. The CDR3 is CASSLTRGNYGYTF. For the CDR3, the DNA is TGTGCCAGCAGCTTAACCAGGGGCAACTATGGCTACACCTTC.

This clone was detected a few times. The V call is TRBV5-6, the J call TRBJ2-7; the match to TRBD2 covers 8 bases. Germline V lookup: CDR1 SGHDT, CDR2 YYEEEE. With V trimmed by 3 bases and J by 0 bases, 5 bases remained unmatched. CDR3 length: 15 amino acids. The CDR3: CASSSELAVSYEQYF. CDR3 sequence (DNA): TGTGCCAGCAGCTCCGAACTAGCGGTCTCCTACGAGCAGTACTTC.

The rearrangement joins TRBV7-2 to TRBJ2-1, with a weak D call TRBD2 (5 bases). CDR3 length: 13 amino acids. Trimming cost V 10 bases and J 8 bases, with 18 bases left between them. Per germline, CDR1 SGHTA and CDR2 FQGNSA. DNA for the CDR3: TGTGCCACCCAAGGTTGGACTGGTCATGAGCAGTTCTTC. It specifies CATQGWTGHEQFF.

The chain links TRBV15 to TRBJ2-7, with D possibly matching TRBD1 (7 bases). Trimming shortened V by 3 bases and J by 7 bases, and 19 bases separated the two germline ends. The CDR3 has 15 residues. Per the germline V gene, CDR1 is LNHNV and CDR2 is YYDKDF (reference sequence). The CDR3 region is CATSSQRQGGREQYF. DNA of the CDR3: TGTGCCACCAGCAGTCAGCGACAGGGAGGCAGGGAGCAGTACTTC.

The chain links TRBV5-8 to TRBJ1-6; TRBD1 might be the D (5 bases). CDR3 size: 16 residues. Trimming shortened V by 1 base and J by 8 bases, and 16 bases separated the two germline ends. The germline V gene has CDR1 SGHTS and CDR2 YDEGEE. The CDR3 nucleotides are TGTGCCAGCAGCTTGAGGGAGGGGTCCTACTATTCACCCCTCCACTTT. Its protein is CASSLREGSYYSPLHF.

CDR3 nucleotide sequence: TGTGCCAGTAGTGACGGACAGGGGGCGAGCTATGGCTACACCTTC. It yields the protein CASSDGQGASYGYTF. V gene TRBV19 combines with J gene TRBJ1-2, with TRBD1 identical over 11 bases. The CDR3 contains 15 residues. The germline V gene has CDR1 LNHDA and CDR2 SQIVND (reference sequence). The V gene end was trimmed by 5 bases and the J gene end by 4 bases; junction bases not matched to a gene: 6.

This chain links TRBV11-3 with TRBJ1-1; D remains unclear. The CDR3 totals 15 residues. CDR1 SGHNT and CDR2 YENEEA come from the germline V gene. With 0 bases removed from V and 2 bases from J, the gap between germline ends came to 10 bases. CDR3 DNA sequence: TGTGCCAGCAGCTTAGACCGGTCAGGAAACACTGAAGCTTTCTTT. Residues: CASSLDRSGNTEAFF.

The V and J genes are TRBV19 and TRBJ1-1, with 8 bases matching TRBD1. Per germline, CDR1 LNHDA and CDR2 SQIVND (reference sequence). The CDR3 totals 15 residues. Trimming at V came to 5 bases and at J to 0 bases, leaving 5 bases not matched to a gene. In DNA, the CDR3 is TGTGCCAGTAGTTCCCGGGACAGGCTGAACACTGAAGCTTTCTTT. It is translated as CASSSRDRLNTEAFF.

The genes are TRBV14 and TRBJ2-1; D is possibly TRBD1 (5 bases). Germline CDR1 is SGHDN and CDR2 is FVKESK. CDR3 size: 13 residues. Trimming pared 6 bases from V and 4 bases from J, leaving 10 bases between. The CDR3 spells CASRGAVYNEQFF. In DNA form, the CDR3 reads TGTGCCAGCAGAGGGGCGGTTTACAATGAGCAGTTCTTC.

V usage is TRBV30 and J usage is TRBJ1-2, with a weak D call TRBD1 (5 bases). Germline CDR1 GTSNPN, CDR2 SVGIG (reference sequence). V lost 2 bases and J lost 1, with 11 bases in between. The length of the CDR3 is 14 residues. CDR3 amino acids: CAWSQGGGNYGYTF. CDR3 DNA sequence: TGTGCCTGGAGTCAGGGAGGAGGTAACTATGGCTACACCTTC.

The chain joins TRBV2 to TRBJ2-3, with D maybe TRBD1 (5 bases). This CDR3 contains 14 residues. Trimming pared 2 bases from V and 4 bases from J, leaving 10 bases between. Germline CDR1 is SNHLY and CDR2 is FYNNEI. CDR3 nucleotides: TGTGCCAGCAGTGAAAGATGGGGCCCAGATACGCAGTATTTT. Protein: CASSERWGPDTQYF.

The V and J genes are TRBV6-2 or TRBV6-3 and TRBJ2-6, with TRBD1 matching over 9 bases. Germline CDR1 MNHEY, CDR2 SVGEGT. V gave up 6 bases and J gave up 0 bases; unmatched junction bases: 15. The CDR3 has 20 residues. The CDR3 sequence is CASSSGRDRERGSGANVLTF. The CDR3 nucleotides are TGTGCCAGCAGCTCCGGCCGGGACAGGGAAAGAGGCTCTGGGGCCAACGTCCTGACTTTC.

The chain combines TRBV18 with TRBJ2-7; 7 nucleotides agree with TRBD2. The V gene end was trimmed by 0 bases and the J gene end by 3 bases; junction bases not matched to a gene: 8. The CDR3 runs to 16 residues. CDR1 and CDR2 from the germline V gene are KGHSH and LQKENI. The CDR3: CASSPPNLADYYEQYF. Here the CDR3 DNA reads TGTGCCAGCTCACCACCGAACCTAGCGGATTACTACGAGCAGTACTTC.

V usage is TRBV18 and J usage is TRBJ1-5; D gene unclear. Germline CDR1 is KGHSH and CDR2 is LQKENI. The V and J ends lost 3 bases and 5 bases respectively, with 8 bases between them. This CDR3 is built from 13 residues. This CDR3 reads CASSPVGDQPQHF. The CDR3 DNA reads TGTGCCAGCTCACCGGTCGGGGATCAGCCCCAGCATTTT. The whole variable domain, remainder taken from reference TRBV18 and TRBJ1-5, is NAGVMQNPRHLVRRRGQEARLRCSPMKGHSHVYWYRQLPEEGLKFMVYLQKENIIDESGMPKERFSAEFPKEGPSILRIQQVVRGDSAAYFCASSPVGDQPQHFGDGTRLSIL.

This chain connects TRBV19 to TRBJ1-2, with a possible D match to TRBD1 (5 bases). The CDR3 loop spans 14 amino acids. Trimming pared 11 bases from V and 12 bases from J, leaving 28 bases between. The germline gives CDR1 LNHDA, CDR2 SQIVND (reference sequence). CDR3 sequence: CAASIDGQGRFNTF. The CDR3 DNA sequence: TGTGCCGCCAGTATCGATGGACAAGGTCGGTTTAACACCTTC. The entire variable domain, with the rest obtained from reference TRBV19 and TRBJ1-2, is as follows: DGGITQSPKYLFRKEGQNVTLSCEQNLNHDAMYWYRQDPGQGLRLIYYSQIVNDFQKGDIAEGYSVSREKKESFPLTVTSAQKNPTAFYLCAASIDGQGRFNTFGSGTRLTVV.

The genes are TRBV6-6 and TRBJ2-1; 10 nucleotides line up with TRBD1. Germline values: CDR1 MNHNY, CDR2 SVGAGI (reference sequence). Germline trimming cut 5 bases from V and 8 bases from J; bases unmatched to any gene: 3. This CDR3 region has 13 residues. CDR3 sequence: CASSAGTGDEQFF. For the CDR3, the DNA is TGTGCCAGCAGTGCCGGGACAGGGGATGAGCAGTTCTTC.

V and J are TRBV5-6 and TRBJ1-2; tentatively, D is TRBD1 (6 bases). The V end lost 5 bases, the J end lost 4 bases, and 12 bases lay between the germline ends. Germline assignment: CDR1 SGHDT and CDR2 YYEEEE. The CDR3 extends over 13 amino acids. CDR3 residues: CASRVGGIYGYTF. CDR3 DNA: TGTGCCAGCAGGGTAGGGGGAATCTATGGCTACACCTTC.

This sequence joins TRBV3-1 (or the pseudogene TRBV3-2) and TRBJ1-6; D remains ambiguous. The germline gives CDR1 LGHDT, CDR2 YNNKEL (reference sequence). Trimming took off 4 bases at V and 4 bases at J, with 8 bases between the two ends. This CDR3 region has 14 residues. The CDR3 spells CASSLSLYNSPLHF. CDR3 coding DNA: TGTGCCAGCAGCCTCTCCCTTTATAATTCACCCCTCCACTTT.